This TCR beta chain was captured by sequencing in a study of blood T cells in healthy people across ages. Study background: About one barcoded TCR beta cDNA was captured per two T cells.

The second PCR ran about 6 to 12 cycles with a sample-barcoded 5' primer and J-beta primers. TCRdb reprocessed the 5' RACE reads with MiXCR, giving one entry per CDR3 protein. The table shows about 730,000 distinct CDR3 sequences, with around 46% occurring only once. Healthy Caucasians from Russia aged about 6 to 95 served as donors. From germline, CDR1 is KGHDR and CDR2 SFDVKD. V was pared by 0 bases and J by 0 bases, with 8 bases between. The CDR3 has 17 amino acids. The sample was blood. This chain links TRBV24-1 with TRBJ2-6; D ambiguous. This clonotype was obtained from a woman in her fifties or sixties in good health. The CDR3 DNA sequence: TGTGCCACCAGTGATTTGTGGCAAAACTCTGGGGCCAACGTCCTGACTTTC. Protein product: CATSDLWQNSGANVLTF.